A selection of T cell receptor beta chains follows, all from one sample in a study of cytomegalovirus exposure and HLA in healthy donors. Only in-frame clones appear in the TCRdb table, and some are missing; sequencing was by immunoSEQ multiplex PCR. This table lists roughly 100,000 clones. The material sequenced was PBMCs. The origin of the receptors is a man in his forties or fifties in good health and CMV-seronegative. The CDR3 runs from the conserved cysteine through the conserved F or W. A D gene is named only where the DNA matches it firmly.

j_call,v_call,d_call,cdr3_nt,cdr3_aa
TRBJ2-1,TRBV9,TRBD1,TGTGCCAGCAGCGTAGCGGGACAGGACTGGAATGAGCAGTTCTTC,CASSVAGQDWNEQFF
TRBJ1-3,TRBV7-2,NA,TGTGCCAGCAGCTTAGACAGAGTCTCTGGAAACACCATATATTTT,CASSLDRVSGNTIYF
TRBJ1-5,TRBV4-1,NA,TGCGCCAGCAGCCAAGAGTATGATCAGCCCCAGCATTTT,CASSQEYDQPQHF
TRBJ1-3,TRBV7-9,NA,TGTGCCAGCAGCTTAGGAGGGCCTGGAAACACCATATATTTT,CASSLGGPGNTIYF
TRBJ1-1,TRBV6-1,TRBD1,TGTGCCAGCAGTGAAGAGAGAAGGTACAGGGGCTTAAACACTGAAGCTTTCTTT,CASSEERRYRGLNTEAFF
TRBJ2-1,TRBV27,TRBD2,TGTGCCAGCAGTTTTATCGGCGGGGGGGGCATTGAGCAGTTCTTC,CASSFIGGGGIEQFF
TRBJ2-7,TRBV15,NA,TGTGCCACCAGCAGAGGACGGGGGACCCCCTACGAGCAGTACTTC,CATSRGRGTPYEQYF
TRBJ2-5,TRBV18,TRBD2,TGTGCCAGCTCACCATCTAGCGGGAGGGAGACCCAGTACTTC,CASSPSSGRETQYF
TRBJ2-1,TRBV29-1,TRBD1,TGCAGCGCCCGGGGACAGGGAAGCTCCTACAATGAGCAGTTCTTC,CSARGQGSSYNEQFF
TRBJ2-1,TRBV7-6,TRBD2,TGTGCCAGCAGCTTAGTAGCGGGAGGCTCCTACAATGAGCAGTTCTTC,CASSLVAGGSYNEQFF
TRBJ1-1,TRBV10-3,NA,TGTGCCATCAGTGAGCAAGGGGTGCAGCAGGGTACTGAAGCTTTCTTT,CAISEQGVQQGTEAFF
TRBJ1-4,TRBV6-1,NA,TGTGCCAGCAGTGAAGGGCAGGTCCATGAAAAACTGTTTTTT,CASSEGQVHEKLFF
TRBJ1-4,TRBV10-3,NA,TGTGCCGTAGGGGCCACGAAGGAAAAACTGTTTTTT,CAVGATKEKLFF
TRBJ1-2,TRBV11-3,NA,TGTGCCAGCAGCTTAGAGGGAGGCTATGGCTACACCTTC,CASSLEGGYGYTF
TRBJ1-3,TRBV6-6,NA,TGTGCCAGCAGTCCGGCTGGGGGCGGAAACACCATATATTTT,CASSPAGGGNTIYF
TRBJ2-4,TRBV2,TRBD1,TGTGCCAGCAGTGGGGAGACAGGGGGGAACATTCAGTACTTC,CASSGETGGNIQYF
TRBJ2-7,TRBV10-2,TRBD2,TGCGCCAGCAGTGAGGGGACTACCTACGAGCAGTACTTC,CASSEGTTYEQYF
TRBJ2-3,TRBV6-6,NA,TGTGCCAGCAGTTCGCAGGGAAGAGCAGATACGCAGTATTTT,CASSSQGRADTQYF
TRBJ2-7,TRBV5-6,NA,TGTGCCAGCAGCCCGCAGGCGAGGGTAAACTACGAGCAGTACTTC,CASSPQARVNYEQYF
TRBJ1-2,TRBV10-3,NA,TGTGCCATCCTCGTCCGGGACAATGCTAACTATGGCTACACCTTC,CAILVRDNANYGYTF
TRBJ2-7,TRBV5-1,TRBD1,TGCGCCAGCAGCTCCCAAACAGGGGTCCTCGAGCAGTACTTC,CASSSQTGVLEQYF
TRBJ2-5,TRBV25-1,TRBD2,TGTGCCAGCAGTGATTTAGCAATAGCGGGGGTTGAGACCCAGTACTTC,CASSDLAIAGVETQYF
TRBJ2-1,TRBV6-6,TRBD2,TGTGCCAGCAGTAGGACTAGCGGGAACTACAATGAGCAGTTCTTC,CASSRTSGNYNEQFF
TRBJ2-3,TRBV4-3,TRBD1,TGCGCCAGCAGCGCGACCGGGACAGAAAACACAGATACGCAGTATTTT,CASSATGTENTDTQYF
TRBJ2-1,TRBV7-2,NA,TGTGCCAGCAGGGGCAGCACCTACAATGAGCAGTTCTTC,CASRGSTYNEQFF
TRBJ1-1,TRBV14,NA,TGTGCCAGCAGCCAAGACGCGTACACTGAAGCTTTCTTT,CASSQDAYTEAFF
TRBJ2-7,TRBV18,NA,TGTGCCAGCTCACCACTGAATGCAGGGCCCTACGAGCAGTACTTC,CASSPLNAGPYEQYF
TRBJ1-5,TRBV30,TRBD1,TGTGCCTGGAGTGCAGGGGGTGGGAGCAATCAGCCCCAGCATTTT,CAWSAGGGSNQPQHF
TRBJ2-3,TRBV7-9,NA,TGTGCCAGCAGCGCGAAGGACGGGGGACTTTTT,CASSAKDGGLF